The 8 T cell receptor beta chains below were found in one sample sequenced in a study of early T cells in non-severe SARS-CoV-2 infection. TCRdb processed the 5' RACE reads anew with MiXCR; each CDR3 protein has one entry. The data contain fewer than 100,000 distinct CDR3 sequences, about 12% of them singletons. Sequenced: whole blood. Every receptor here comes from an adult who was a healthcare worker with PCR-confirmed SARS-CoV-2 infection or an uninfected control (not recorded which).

The CDR3 bases are TGTGCCAGCAGTTTTTTGGGAACTAGCGGATTGGAAAAGTACTTC. It translates to CASSFLGTSGLEKYF. V usage is TRBV28 and J usage is TRBJ2-7; TRBD2 aligns across 8 bases. Looked up from germline, CDR1 is MDHEN and CDR2 is SYDVKM. This CDR3 contains 15 residues. V was clipped by 3 bases and J by 11 bases; unmatched bases: 15. Variable domain in full (rest from reference TRBV28 and TRBJ2-7): DVKVTQSSRYLVKRTGEKVFLECVQDMDHENMFWYRQDPGLGLRLIYFSYDVKMKEKGDIPEGYSVSREKKERFSLILESASTNQTSMYLCASSFLGTSGLEKYFGPGTRLTVT.

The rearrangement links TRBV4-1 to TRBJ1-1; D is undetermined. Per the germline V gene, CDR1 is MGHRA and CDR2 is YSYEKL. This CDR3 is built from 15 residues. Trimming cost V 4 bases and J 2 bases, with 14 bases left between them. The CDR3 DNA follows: TGCGCCAGCAGCCTTGCGAGACTGATAAACACTGAAGCTTTCTTT. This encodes CASSLARLINTEAFF.

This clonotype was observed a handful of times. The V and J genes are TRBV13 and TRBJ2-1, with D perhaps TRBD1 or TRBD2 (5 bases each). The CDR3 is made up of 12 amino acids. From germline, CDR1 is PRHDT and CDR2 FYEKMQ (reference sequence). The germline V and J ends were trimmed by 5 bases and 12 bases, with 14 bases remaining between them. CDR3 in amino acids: CASSLGRRGQFF. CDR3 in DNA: TGTGCCAGCAGCCTGGGACGCCGGGGGCAGTTCTTC.

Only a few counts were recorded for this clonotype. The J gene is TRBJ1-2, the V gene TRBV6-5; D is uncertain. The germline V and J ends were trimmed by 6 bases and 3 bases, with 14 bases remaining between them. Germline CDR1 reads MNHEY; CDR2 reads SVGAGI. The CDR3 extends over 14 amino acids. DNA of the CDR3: TGTGCCAGCAGCCTAGTGTTTGCTGACTATGGCTACACCTTC. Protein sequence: CASSLVFADYGYTF.

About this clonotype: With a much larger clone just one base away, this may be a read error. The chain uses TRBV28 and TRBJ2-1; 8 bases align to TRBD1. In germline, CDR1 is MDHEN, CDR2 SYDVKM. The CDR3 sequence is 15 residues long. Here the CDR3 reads CANSEPGQARNEQFF. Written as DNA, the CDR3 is TGTGCCAACAGTGAACCGGGACAGGCCAGGAATGAGCAGTTCTTC.

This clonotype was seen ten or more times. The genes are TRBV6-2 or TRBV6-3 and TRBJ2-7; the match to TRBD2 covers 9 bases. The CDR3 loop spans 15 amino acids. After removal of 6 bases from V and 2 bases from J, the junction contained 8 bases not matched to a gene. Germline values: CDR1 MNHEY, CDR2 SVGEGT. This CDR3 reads CASRRSGRPPYEQYF. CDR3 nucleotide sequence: TGTGCCAGCAGACGGAGCGGGAGGCCCCCCTACGAGCAGTACTTC.

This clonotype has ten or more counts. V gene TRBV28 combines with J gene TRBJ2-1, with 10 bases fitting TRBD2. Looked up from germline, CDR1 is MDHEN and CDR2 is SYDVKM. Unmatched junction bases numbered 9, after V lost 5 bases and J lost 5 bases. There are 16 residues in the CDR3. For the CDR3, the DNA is TGTGCCAGCAGTCACGGACTAGCGGATAGCCACAATGAGCAGTTCTTC. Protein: CASSHGLADSHNEQFF.

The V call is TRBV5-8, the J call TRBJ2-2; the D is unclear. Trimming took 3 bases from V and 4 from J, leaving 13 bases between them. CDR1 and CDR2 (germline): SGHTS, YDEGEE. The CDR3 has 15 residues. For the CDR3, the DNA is TGTGCCAGCAGCTCTATCCCCCGAGGCACCGGGGAGCTGTTTTTT. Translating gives CASSSIPRGTGELFF.